This T cell receptor (beta chain) was recorded in a study of blood T cell repertoires in COVID-19. In the study overall: The analysed material was cDNA or gDNA that came from T cells, B-cell-depleted T cells, or PBMCs.

This CDR3 spans 15 amino acids. Trimming stripped 6 bases from V and 1 base from J, with 15 bases between. Germline CDR1 reads MNHEY; CDR2 reads SMNVEV (reference sequence). Participants reported their clinical history, and cohort assignment relied on those reports. Original handling: Estimated nucleated cell counts came from reference gene primer amplification. TCRdb's table, derived via immunoSEQ multiplex PCR, lists solely in-frame clones and lacks some. D and trimming come from the DNA, and the V and J calls and clone size come from that table. The table lists 270,000 or so clones, 88% of them singletons.

This chain joins TRBV27 and TRBJ1-1; no clear D. The receptor was derived from a woman between 40 and 50 years old with acute COVID-19. The sample consisted of PBMCs or T cells enriched from blood (not recorded which). The CDR3 is CASSPGSSWNTEAFF. CDR3 in DNA: TGTGCCAGCAGCCCGGGATCGTCTTGGAACACTGAAGCTTTCTTT.